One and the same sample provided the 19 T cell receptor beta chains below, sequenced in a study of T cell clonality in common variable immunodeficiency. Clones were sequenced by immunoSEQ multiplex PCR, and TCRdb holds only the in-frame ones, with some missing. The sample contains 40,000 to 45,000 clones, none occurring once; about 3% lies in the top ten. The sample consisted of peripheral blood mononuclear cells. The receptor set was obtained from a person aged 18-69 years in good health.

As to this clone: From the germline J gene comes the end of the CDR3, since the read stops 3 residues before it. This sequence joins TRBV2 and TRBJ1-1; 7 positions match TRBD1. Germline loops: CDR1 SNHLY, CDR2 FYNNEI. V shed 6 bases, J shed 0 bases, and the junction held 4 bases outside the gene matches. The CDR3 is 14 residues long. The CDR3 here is CASRGGQMNTEAFF. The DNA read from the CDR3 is TGTGCCAGCAGGGGGGGACAGATGAACACTGAA.

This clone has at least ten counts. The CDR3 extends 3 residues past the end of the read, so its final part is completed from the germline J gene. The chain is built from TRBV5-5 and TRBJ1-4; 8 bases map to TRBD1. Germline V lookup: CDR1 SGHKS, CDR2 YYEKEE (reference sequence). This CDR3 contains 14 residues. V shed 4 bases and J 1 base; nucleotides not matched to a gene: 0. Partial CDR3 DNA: TGTGCCAGCAGCGGACAGGGAACTAATGAAAAA. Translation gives CASSGQGTNEK. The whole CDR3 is CASSGQGTNEKLFF.

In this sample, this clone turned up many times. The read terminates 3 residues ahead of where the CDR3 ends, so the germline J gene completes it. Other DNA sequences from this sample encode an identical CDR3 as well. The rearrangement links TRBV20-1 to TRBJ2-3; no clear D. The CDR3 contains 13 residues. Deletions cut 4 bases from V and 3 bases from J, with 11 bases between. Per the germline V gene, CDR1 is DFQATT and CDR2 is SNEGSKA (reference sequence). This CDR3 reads CSAIHPTTDTQYF. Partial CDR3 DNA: TGCAGTGCTATACACCCCACAACAGATACG.

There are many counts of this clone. The sequenced part of the CDR3 DNA is TGTGCCAGCAACGCGGGACAGGGCCAAGAGACC. Its protein product is CASNAGQGQET. The entire CDR3 is CASNAGQGQETQYF. The chain has TRBV7-8 and TRBJ2-5; 9 nucleotides match TRBD1. From the germline J gene comes the end of the CDR3, since the read stops 3 residues before it. CDR3 length equals 14 residues. The germline CDR1 and CDR2 sequences are SGHVS and FQNEAQ. V shed 7 bases, J shed 1 base, and the junction held 4 bases outside the gene matches.

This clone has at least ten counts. Partial CDR3 DNA: TGTGCCAGCTTGACAGGGCTCAACTATGGC. Translating gives CASLTGLNYG. The entire CDR3 sequence reads CASLTGLNYGYTF. The chain couples TRBV2 to TRBJ1-2, with 7 bases matching TRBD1. The read ends 3 residues before the CDR3 terminus; that terminus is restored from the germline J gene. The CDR3 loop spans 13 amino acids. Trimming took 8 bases from V and 2 from J; bases not matched to a gene: 5. Looked up from germline, CDR1 is SNHLY and CDR2 is FYNNEI.

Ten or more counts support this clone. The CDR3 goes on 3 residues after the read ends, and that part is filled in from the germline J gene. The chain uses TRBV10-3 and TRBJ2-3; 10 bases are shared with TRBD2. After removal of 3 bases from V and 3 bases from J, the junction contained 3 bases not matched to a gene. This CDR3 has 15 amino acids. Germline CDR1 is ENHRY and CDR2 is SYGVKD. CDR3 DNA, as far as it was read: TGTGCCATCAGTGACCCGGGACTAGCGACAGATACG. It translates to CAISDPGLATDT. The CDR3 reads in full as CAISDPGLATDTQYF.

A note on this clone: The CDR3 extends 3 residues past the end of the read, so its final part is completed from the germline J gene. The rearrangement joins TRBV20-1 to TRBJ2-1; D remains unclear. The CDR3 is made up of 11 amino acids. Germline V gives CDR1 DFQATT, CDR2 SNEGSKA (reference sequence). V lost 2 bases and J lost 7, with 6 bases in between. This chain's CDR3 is CSARKGNEQFF. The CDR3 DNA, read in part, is TGCAGTGCTAGAAAGGGTAATGAG.

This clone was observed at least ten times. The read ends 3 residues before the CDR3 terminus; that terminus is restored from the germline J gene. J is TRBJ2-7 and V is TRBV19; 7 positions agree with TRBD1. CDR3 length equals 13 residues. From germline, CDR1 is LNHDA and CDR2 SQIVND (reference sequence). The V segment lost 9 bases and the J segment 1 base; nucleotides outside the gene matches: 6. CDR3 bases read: TGTGCCAGCTCGACAGGGTTATCCTACGAG. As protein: CASSTGLSYE. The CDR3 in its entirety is CASSTGLSYEQYF.

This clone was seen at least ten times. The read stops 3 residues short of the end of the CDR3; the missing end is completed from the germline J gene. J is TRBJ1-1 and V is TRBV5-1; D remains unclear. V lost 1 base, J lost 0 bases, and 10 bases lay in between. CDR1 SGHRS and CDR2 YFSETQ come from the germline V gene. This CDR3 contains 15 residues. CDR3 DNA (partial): TGCGCCAGCAGCTTGTTTCTCCGTTTGAACACTGAA. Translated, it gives CASSLFLRLNTE. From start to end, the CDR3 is CASSLFLRLNTEAFF.

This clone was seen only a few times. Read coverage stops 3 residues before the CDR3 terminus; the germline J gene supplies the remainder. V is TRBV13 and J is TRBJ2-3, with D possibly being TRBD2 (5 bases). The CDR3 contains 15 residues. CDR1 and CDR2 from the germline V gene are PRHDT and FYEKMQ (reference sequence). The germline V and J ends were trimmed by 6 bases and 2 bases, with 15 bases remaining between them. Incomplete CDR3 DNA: TGTGCCAGCAGTCGCACGGGGATCTCCACAGATACG. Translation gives CASSRTGISTDT. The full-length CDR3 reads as CASSRTGISTDTQYF.

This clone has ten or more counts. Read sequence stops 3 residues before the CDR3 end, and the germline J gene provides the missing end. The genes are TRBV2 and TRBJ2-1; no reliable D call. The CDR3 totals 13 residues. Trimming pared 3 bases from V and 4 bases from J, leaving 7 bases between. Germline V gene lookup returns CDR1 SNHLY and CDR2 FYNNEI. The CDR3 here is CASSETYYNEQFF. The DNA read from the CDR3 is TGTGCCAGCAGTGAGACTTATTACAATGAG.

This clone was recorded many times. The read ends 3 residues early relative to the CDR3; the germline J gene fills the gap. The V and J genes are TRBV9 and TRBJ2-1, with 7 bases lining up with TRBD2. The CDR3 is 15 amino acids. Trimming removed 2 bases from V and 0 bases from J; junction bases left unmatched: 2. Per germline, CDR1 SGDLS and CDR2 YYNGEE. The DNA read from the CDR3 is TGTGCCAGCAGCGTTTGGGACTACTCCTACAATGAG. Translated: CASSVWDYSYNE. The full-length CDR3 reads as CASSVWDYSYNEQFF.

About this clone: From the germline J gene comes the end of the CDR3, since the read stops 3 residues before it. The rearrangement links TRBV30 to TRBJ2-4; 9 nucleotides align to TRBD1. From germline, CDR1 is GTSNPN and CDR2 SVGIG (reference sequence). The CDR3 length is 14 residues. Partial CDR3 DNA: TGTGCCTGGAGTAACGAGGACAGGGGCTCTGGT. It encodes CAWSNEDRGSG. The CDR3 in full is CAWSNEDRGSGQYF.

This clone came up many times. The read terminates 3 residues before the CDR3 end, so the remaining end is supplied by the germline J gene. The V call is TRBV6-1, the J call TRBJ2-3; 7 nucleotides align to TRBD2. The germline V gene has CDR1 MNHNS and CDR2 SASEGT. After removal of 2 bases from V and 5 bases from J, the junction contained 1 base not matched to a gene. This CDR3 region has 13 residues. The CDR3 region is CASSEKRGDTQYF. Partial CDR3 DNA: TGTGCCAGCAGTGAAAAGCGGGGAGATACG.

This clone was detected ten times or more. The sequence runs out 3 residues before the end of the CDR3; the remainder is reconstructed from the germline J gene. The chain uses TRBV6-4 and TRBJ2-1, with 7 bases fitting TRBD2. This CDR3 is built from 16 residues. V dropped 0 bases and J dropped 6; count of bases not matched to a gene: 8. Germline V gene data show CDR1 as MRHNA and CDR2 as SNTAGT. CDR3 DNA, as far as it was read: TGTGCCAGCAGTGACTCGGGCGGGGGATCACTCAATGAG. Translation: CASSDSGGGSLNE. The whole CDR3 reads CASSDSGGGSLNEQFF.

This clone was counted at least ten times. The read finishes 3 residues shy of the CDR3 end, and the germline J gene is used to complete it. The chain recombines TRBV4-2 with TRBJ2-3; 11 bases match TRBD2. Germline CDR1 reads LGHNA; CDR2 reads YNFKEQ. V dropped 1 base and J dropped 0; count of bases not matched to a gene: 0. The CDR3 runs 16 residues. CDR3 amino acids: CASSQGLAGSTDTQYF. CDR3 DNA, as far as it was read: TGTGCCAGCAGCCAAGGACTAGCGGGGAGCACAGATACG.

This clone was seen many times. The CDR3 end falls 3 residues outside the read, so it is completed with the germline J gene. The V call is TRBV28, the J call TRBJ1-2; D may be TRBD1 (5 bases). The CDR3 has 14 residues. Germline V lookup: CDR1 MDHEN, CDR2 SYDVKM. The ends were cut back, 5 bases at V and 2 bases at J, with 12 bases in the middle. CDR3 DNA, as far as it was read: TGTGCCAGCAGTCCAGGGCCGCTAAACTATGGC. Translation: CASSPGPLNYG. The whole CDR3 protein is CASSPGPLNYGYTF.

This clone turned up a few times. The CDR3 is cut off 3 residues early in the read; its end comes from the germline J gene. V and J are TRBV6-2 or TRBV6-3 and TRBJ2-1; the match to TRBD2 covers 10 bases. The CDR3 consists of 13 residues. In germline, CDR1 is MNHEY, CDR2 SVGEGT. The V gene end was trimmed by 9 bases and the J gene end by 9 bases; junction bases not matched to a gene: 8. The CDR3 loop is CASSGTSVGEQFF. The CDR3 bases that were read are TGTGCCAGTTCCGGGACTAGCGTGGGTGAG.

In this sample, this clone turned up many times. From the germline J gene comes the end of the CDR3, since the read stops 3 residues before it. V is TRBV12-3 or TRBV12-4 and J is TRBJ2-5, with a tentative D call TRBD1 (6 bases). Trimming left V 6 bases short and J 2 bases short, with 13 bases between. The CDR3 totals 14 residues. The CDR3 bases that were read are TGTGCCAGCAGCTACGGGACACTTCAAGAGACC. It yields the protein CASSYGTLQET. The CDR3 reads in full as CASSYGTLQETQYF.